One and the same sample provided the 21 T cell receptor beta chains below, sequenced in a study of CXCR3-negative and CXCR3-positive naive CD8 T cells. Their target antigens are unknown. Study results and caveats: TRB CDR3s of CXCR3-positive naive cells were more hydrophobic than those of CXCR3-negative naive cells.

5' RACE with UMI labels generated the TRB cDNA libraries. TCRdb reprocessed the 5' RACE reads; each CDR3 protein has one entry and no DNA is given. The sample table sets out tens of thousands of distinct CDR3 sequences. Source material: naive CXCR3+ CD8+ T cells from blood. Subset noted: CD45RO-CCR7+CD27+CD95- naive CD8+ T cells expressing CXCR3 (TNR3+). Receptors were obtained from a human donor in good health. Some clones in this sample may be carry-over from other donors' samples.

J is TRBJ2-7 and V is TRBV20-1. CDR3 size: 11 residues. The germline CDR1 and CDR2 sequences are DFQATT and SNEGSKA (reference sequence). CDR3 sequence: CSASPSYEQYF.

This chain connects TRBV29-1 to TRBJ2-7; no DNA is available, so the TRBD1 call from TCRdb remains unchecked. Germline-derived CDR1 and CDR2 are SQVTM and ANQGSEA. The CDR3 runs 14 residues. This CDR3 is CSVVPRDEPYEQYF.

The chain has TRBV12-5 and TRBJ2-7; the D call of TRBD1 rests on TCRdb alone, since no DNA is present to check it. CDR3 length: 15 amino acids. Germline V gene lookup returns CDR1 LGHNT and CDR2 FRNRAP. The CDR3 loop reads CASGPLAAGGNEQYF.

The genes are TRBV11-2 and TRBJ2-3; lacking DNA, the TRBD2 call made by TCRdb goes unchecked. Per the germline V gene, CDR1 is SGHAT and CDR2 is FQNNGV. The CDR3 covers 14 residues. The CDR3 spells CASSPGLAKVTQYF.

This chain links TRBV7-9 with TRBJ2-2; TCRdb proposes TRBD1, but this gene call is untestable without DNA. Germline V gives CDR1 SEHNR, CDR2 FQNEAQ (reference sequence). The CDR3 runs to 17 residues. CDR3 protein: CASSWRRGQGSSGELFF.

The rearrangement uses TRBV11-2 and TRBJ2-3; the D call of TRBD2 rests on TCRdb alone, since no DNA is present to check it. The length of the CDR3 is 16 residues. The germline V gene has CDR1 SGHAT and CDR2 FQNNGV. The CDR3: CASSQTSGGLTDTQYF.

The CDR3 sequence: CASGGGTDTQYF. The V and J genes are TRBV6-6 and TRBJ2-3. The CDR3 extends over 12 amino acids. The V gene's germline CDR1 is MNHNY and CDR2 SVGAGI (reference sequence).

The gene calls are TRBV10-2 and TRBJ2-3; the D gene TCRdb calls, TRBD2, cannot be checked with no DNA. CDR3 size: 17 residues. The germline CDR1 and CDR2 sequences are WSHSY and SAAADI. CDR3 loop: CASSEGAERGTEDTQYF.

The V gene is TRBV7-6, the J gene TRBJ2-1; TCRdb names TRBD1, which stays unverified in the absence of DNA. The CDR3 runs 14 residues. CDR1 is SGHVS and CDR2 is FNYEAQ in the germline V gene. CDR3 amino acids: CASSLAGRYNEQFF. Supplemented by reference TRBV7-6 and TRBJ2-1, the full variable domain reads GAGVSQSPRYKVTKRGQDVALRCDPISGHVSLYWYRQALGQGPEFLTYFNYEAQQDKSGLPNDRFSAERPEGSISTLTIQRTEQRDSAMYRCASSLAGRYNEQFFGPGTRLTVL.

The chain uses TRBV12-3 or TRBV12-4 and TRBJ1-1; checking the TCRdb D call of TRBD1 is not possible without DNA. This CDR3 is 13 amino acids long. The CDR3 sequence: CASSFGTNTEAFF.

The rearrangement links TRBV28 to TRBJ2-1; TCRdb outputs TRBD1, but without DNA this stays unchecked. The CDR3 contains 15 residues. Germline V gene data show CDR1 as MDHEN and CDR2 as SYDVKM. The CDR3 loop reads CASSPTSRAYNEQFF.

The chain carries TRBV20-1 and TRBJ1-1. The CDR3 is made up of 14 amino acids. From germline, CDR1 is DFQATT and CDR2 SNEGSKA (reference sequence). This CDR3 reads CSARDLWDFTEAFF.

The chain is built from TRBV13 and TRBJ1-2; TCRdb gives TRBD1 as the D gene, but with no DNA this cannot be confirmed. CDR1 is PRHDT and CDR2 is FYEKMQ in the germline V gene (reference sequence). CDR3 length: 12 amino acids. The CDR3 here is CASSVEGGGYTF.

The chain has TRBV7-9 and TRBJ2-1. Germline-derived CDR1 and CDR2 are SEHNR and FQNEAQ (reference sequence). CDR3 length equals 12 residues. The CDR3 is CASSLADNEQFF.

The gene calls are TRBV7-3 and TRBJ2-2; TCRdb's D gene call, TRBD2, goes unchecked for lack of DNA. Germline V lookup: CDR1 SGHTA, CDR2 FQGTGA. The CDR3 runs to 16 residues. CDR3 amino acids: CASSLIGLDGTGELFF.

V usage is TRBV5-1 and J usage is TRBJ1-2. Germline-derived CDR1 and CDR2 are SGHRS and YFSETQ. The CDR3 covers 13 residues. Here the CDR3 reads CASSMDAYYGYTF.

V usage is TRBV12-3 or TRBV12-4 and J usage is TRBJ1-1; as DNA is missing, the TRBD1 call by TCRdb cannot be tested. The CDR3 loop spans 13 amino acids. The CDR3 is CASGWDRGLEAFF.

V usage is TRBV20-1 and J usage is TRBJ2-4; TCRdb proposes TRBD1, but this gene call is untestable without DNA. In germline, CDR1 is DFQATT, CDR2 SNEGSKA (reference sequence). The CDR3 covers 15 residues. CDR3: CSAAETRDRGHIQYF.

V gene TRBV29-1 combines with J gene TRBJ2-5; TCRdb's D call, TRBD1, is unchecked because there is no DNA. The CDR3 is made up of 15 amino acids. Looked up from germline, CDR1 is SQVTM and CDR2 is ANQGSEA. This chain's CDR3 is CSVRGHIEGWETQYF.

J is TRBJ2-7 and V is TRBV21-1; the D call of TRBD2 rests on TCRdb alone, since no DNA is present to check it. TRBV21-1 is a listed pseudogene. The CDR3 consists of 18 residues. CDR3 in amino acids: CASSSRGLFGFEAYEQYF.

This chain uses TRBV6-5 with TRBJ2-1. This CDR3 spans 11 amino acids. Germline CDR1 and CDR2: MNHEY and SVGAGI. CDR3 region: CASSWGNEQFF.